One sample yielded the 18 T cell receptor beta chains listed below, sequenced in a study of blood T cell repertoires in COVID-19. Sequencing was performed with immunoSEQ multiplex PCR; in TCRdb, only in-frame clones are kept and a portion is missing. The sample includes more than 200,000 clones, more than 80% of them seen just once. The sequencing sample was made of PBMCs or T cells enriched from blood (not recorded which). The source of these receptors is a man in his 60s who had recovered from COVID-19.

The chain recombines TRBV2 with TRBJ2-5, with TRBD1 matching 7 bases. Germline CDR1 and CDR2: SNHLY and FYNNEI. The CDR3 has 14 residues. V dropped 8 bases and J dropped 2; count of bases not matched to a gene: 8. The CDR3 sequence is CASYDRDSQETQYF. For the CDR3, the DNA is TGTGCCAGCTACGACCGGGACAGTCAAGAGACCCAGTACTTC.

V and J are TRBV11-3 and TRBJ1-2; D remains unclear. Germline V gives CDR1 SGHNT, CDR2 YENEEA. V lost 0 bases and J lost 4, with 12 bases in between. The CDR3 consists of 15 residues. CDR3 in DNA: TGTGCCAGCAGCTTAGACCCTGTCGGCGGCTATGGCTACACCTTC. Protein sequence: CASSLDPVGGYGYTF. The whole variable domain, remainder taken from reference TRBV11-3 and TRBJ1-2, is EAGVVQSPRYKIIEKKQPVAFWCNPISGHNTLYWYLQNLGQGPELLIRYENEEAVDDSQLPKDRFSAERLKGVDSTLKIQPAELGDSAVYLCASSLDPVGGYGYTFGSGTRLTVV.

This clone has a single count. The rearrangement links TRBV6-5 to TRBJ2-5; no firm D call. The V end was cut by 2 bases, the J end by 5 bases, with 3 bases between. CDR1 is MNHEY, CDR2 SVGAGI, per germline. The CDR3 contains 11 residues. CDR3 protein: CASSYLETQYF. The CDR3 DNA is TGTGCCAGCAGTTACCTGGAGACCCAGTACTTC.

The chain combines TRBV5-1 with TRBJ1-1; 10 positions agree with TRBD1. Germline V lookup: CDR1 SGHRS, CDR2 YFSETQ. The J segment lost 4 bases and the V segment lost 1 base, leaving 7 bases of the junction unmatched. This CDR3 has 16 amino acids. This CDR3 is CASSLRDRGEGTEAFF. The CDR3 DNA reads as TGCGCCAGCAGCTTGAGGGACAGGGGTGAGGGCACTGAAGCTTTCTTT.

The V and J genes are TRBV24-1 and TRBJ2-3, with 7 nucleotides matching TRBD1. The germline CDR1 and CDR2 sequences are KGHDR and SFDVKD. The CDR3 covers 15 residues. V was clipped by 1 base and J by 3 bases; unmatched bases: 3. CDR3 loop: CATSDFRQGTDTQYF. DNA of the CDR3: TGTGCCACCAGTGATTTCAGACAGGGTACAGATACGCAGTATTTT.

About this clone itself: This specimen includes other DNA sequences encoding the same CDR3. CDR3 nucleotide sequence: TGTGCCAGCAGGCGGGACAGGGGAAATGAAAAACTGTTTTTT. Amino acid sequence: CASRRDRGNEKLFF. The chain carries TRBV6-5 and TRBJ1-4; TRBD1 agrees at 10 bases. This CDR3 has 14 residues. V dropped 6 bases and J dropped 5; count of bases not matched to a gene: 3. The germline CDR1 and CDR2 sequences are MNHEY and SVGAGI.

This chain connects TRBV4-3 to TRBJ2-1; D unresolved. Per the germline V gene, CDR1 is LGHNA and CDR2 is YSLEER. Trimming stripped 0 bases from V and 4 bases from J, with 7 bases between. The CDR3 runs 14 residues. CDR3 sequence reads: CASSQEGQYNEQFF. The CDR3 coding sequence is TGCGCCAGCAGCCAAGAGGGCCAGTACAATGAGCAGTTCTTC.

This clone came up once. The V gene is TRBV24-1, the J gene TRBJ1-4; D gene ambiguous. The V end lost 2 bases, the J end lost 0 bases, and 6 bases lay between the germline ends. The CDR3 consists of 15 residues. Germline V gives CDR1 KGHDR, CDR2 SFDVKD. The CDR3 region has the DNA TGTGCCACCAGTGATTCCGGTGCAACTAATGAAAAACTGTTTTTT. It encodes CATSDSGATNEKLFF.

The CDR3: CASKRQGPLGYTF. In DNA, the CDR3 is TGTGCCAGCAAAAGACAGGGCCCACTTGGCTACACCTTC. The V call is TRBV12-3 or TRBV12-4, the J call TRBJ1-2; 7 bases map to TRBD1. V was pared by 7 bases and J by 7 bases, with 9 bases of the junction left unmatched. The CDR3 extends over 13 amino acids.

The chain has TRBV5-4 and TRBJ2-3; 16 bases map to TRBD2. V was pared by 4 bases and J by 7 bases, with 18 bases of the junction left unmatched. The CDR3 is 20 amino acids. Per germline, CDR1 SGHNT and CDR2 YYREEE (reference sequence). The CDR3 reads CASSNDPGLAGGPGRYTQYF. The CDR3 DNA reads TGTGCCAGCAGCAACGACCCGGGACTAGCGGGGGGGCCGGGCAGGTATACGCAGTATTTT. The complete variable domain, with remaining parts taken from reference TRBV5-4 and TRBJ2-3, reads ETGVTQSPTHLIKTRGQQVTLRCSSQSGHNTVSWYQQALGQGPQFIFQYYREEENGRGNFPPRFSGLQFPNYSSELNVNALELDDSALYLCASSNDPGLAGGPGRYTQYFGPGTRLTVL.

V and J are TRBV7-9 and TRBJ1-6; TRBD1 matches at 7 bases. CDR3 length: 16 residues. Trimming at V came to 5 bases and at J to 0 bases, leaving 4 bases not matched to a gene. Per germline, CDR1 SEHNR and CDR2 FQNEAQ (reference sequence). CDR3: CASSLDRASYNSPLHF. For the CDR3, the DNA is TGTGCCAGCAGCCTCGACAGGGCCTCCTATAATTCACCCCTCCACTTT.

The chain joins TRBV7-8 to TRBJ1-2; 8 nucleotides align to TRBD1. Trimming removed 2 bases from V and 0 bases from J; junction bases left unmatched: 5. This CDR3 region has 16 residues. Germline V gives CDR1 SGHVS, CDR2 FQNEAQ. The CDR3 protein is CASSLQGAVANYGYTF. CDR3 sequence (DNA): TGTGCCAGCAGCTTACAGGGGGCGGTAGCTAACTATGGCTACACCTTC. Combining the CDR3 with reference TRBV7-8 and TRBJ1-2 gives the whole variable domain GAGVSQSPRYKVAKRGQDVALRCDPISGHVSLFWYQQALGQGPEFLTYFQNEAQLDKSGLPSDRFFAERPEGSVSTLKIQRTQQEDSAVYLCASSLQGAVANYGYTFGSGTRLTVV.

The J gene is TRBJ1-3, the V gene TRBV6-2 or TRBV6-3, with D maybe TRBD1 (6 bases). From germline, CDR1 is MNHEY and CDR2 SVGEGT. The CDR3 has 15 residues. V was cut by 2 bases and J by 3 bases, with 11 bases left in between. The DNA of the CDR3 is TGTGCCAGCAGTTACCTCGGCAGGGGTGGAAACACCATATATTTT. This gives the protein CASSYLGRGGNTIYF.

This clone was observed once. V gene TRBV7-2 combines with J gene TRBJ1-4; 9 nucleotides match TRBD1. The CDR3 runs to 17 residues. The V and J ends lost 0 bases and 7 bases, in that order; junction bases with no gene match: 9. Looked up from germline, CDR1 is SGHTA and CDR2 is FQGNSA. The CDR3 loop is CASSLAFQTGGSEKLFF. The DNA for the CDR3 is TGTGCCAGCAGCTTAGCGTTTCAGACAGGGGGAAGTGAAAAACTGTTTTTT.

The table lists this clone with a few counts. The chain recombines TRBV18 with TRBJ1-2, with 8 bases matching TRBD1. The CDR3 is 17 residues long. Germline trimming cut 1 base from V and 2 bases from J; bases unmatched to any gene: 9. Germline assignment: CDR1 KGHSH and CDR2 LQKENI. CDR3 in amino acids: CASSPLGWQGANYGYTF. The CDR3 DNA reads TGTGCCAGCTCACCACTGGGATGGCAGGGGGCCAACTATGGCTACACCTTC.

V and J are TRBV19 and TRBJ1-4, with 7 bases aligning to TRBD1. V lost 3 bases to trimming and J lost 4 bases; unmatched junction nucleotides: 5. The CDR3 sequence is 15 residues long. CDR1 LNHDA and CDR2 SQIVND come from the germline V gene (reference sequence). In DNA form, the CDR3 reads TGTGCCAGTAGTATCCTCAGGGGGGTTAATGAAAAACTGTTTTTT. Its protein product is CASSILRGVNEKLFF.

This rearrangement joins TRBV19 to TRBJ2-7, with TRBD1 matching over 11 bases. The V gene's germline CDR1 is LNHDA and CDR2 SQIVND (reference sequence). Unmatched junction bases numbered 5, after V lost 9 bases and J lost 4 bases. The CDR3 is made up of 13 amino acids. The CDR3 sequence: CASSGTGGYEQYF. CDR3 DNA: TGTGCCAGCTCCGGGACAGGGGGATACGAGCAGTACTTC.

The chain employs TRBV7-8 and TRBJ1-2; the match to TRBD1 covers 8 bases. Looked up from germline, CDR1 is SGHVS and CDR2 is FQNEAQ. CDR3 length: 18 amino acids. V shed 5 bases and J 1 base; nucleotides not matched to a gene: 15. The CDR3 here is CASSRRPLGQVFNYGYTF. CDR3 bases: TGTGCCAGCAGCCGAAGGCCTCTGGGACAGGTCTTTAACTATGGCTACACCTTC.